Each of the 12 T cell receptor beta chains below was sequenced from the same sample in a study of cytomegalovirus exposure and HLA in healthy donors. The PCR ran on 60 Vbeta and 13 Jbeta primers. The protocol was immunoSEQ multiplex PCR, while the TCRdb copy is restricted to in-frame clones and leaves out a portion. The data hold 200,000 to 250,000 clones, with more than 65% observed a single time. Source material: PBMCs. The receptors derive from a woman in her twenties or thirties in good health and CMV-seronegative.

The chain joins TRBV28 to TRBJ1-1; a possible D gene is TRBD1 (5 bases). V was trimmed by 5 bases and J by 4 bases, leaving 29 bases between them. The V gene's germline CDR1 is MDHEN and CDR2 SYDVKM. This CDR3 is 19 amino acids long. CDR3 amino acids: CASSATVLWGQGSRTEAFF. The DNA for the CDR3 is TGTGCCAGCAGTGCGACAGTTTTATGGGGCCAGGGTAGCCGCACTGAAGCTTTCTTT.

The chain is built from TRBV5-6 and TRBJ1-6, with 7 bases fitting TRBD1. Looked up from germline, CDR1 is SGHDT and CDR2 is YYEEEE. This CDR3 comprises 14 residues. V trimming: 4 bases; J trimming: 7 bases; junction bases outside the gene matches: 5. The CDR3 spells CASSIGGQNSPLHF. DNA of the CDR3: TGTGCCAGCAGCATAGGGGGCCAAAATTCACCCCTCCACTTT. Using reference TRBV5-6 and TRBJ1-6 for the parts outside the CDR3, the full variable domain is DAGVTQSPTHLIKTRGQQVTLRCSPKSGHDTVSWYQQALGQGPQFIFQYYEEEERQRGNFPDRFSGHQFPNYSSELNVNALLLGDSALYLCASSIGGQNSPLHFGNGTRLTVT.

The J gene is TRBJ1-4, the V gene TRBV11-1; TRBD1 aligns across 7 bases. With 5 bases clipped from V and 7 bases from J, the junction kept 10 bases outside the gene matches. From germline, CDR1 is SGHAT and CDR2 FQDESV (reference sequence). This CDR3 region has 15 residues. The CDR3 DNA is TGTGCCAGCAGCCGCGACCCAGGGGGGTCTGAAAAACTGTTTTTT. Protein product: CASSRDPGGSEKLFF.

This chain joins TRBV30 and TRBJ2-3; 15 bases line up with TRBD2. Germline assignment: CDR1 GTSNPN and CDR2 SVGIG (reference sequence). Trimming cost V 0 bases and J 7 bases; bases outside gene matches: 5. The length of the CDR3 is 16 residues. The CDR3 spells CAWSVQGLAGGNTQYF. CDR3 nucleotide sequence: TGTGCCTGGAGTGTTCAGGGACTAGCGGGAGGAAATACGCAGTATTTT.

This rearrangement joins TRBV20-1 to TRBJ1-1; D is possibly TRBD1 (5 bases). The germline V gene has CDR1 DFQATT and CDR2 SNEGSKA (reference sequence). The CDR3 runs 10 residues. CDR3 in DNA: TGCCGGCCAACGGGGGTAGGAGCTTTCTTT. As protein: CRPTGVGAFF.

The chain employs TRBV18 and TRBJ2-1; 10 nucleotides align to TRBD2. J was trimmed by 0 bases and V by 0 bases; bases with no gene match: 5. CDR3 length equals 18 residues. Per the germline V gene, CDR1 is KGHSH and CDR2 is LQKENI. This chain's CDR3 is CASSPPRASGSSYNEQFF. In nucleotides, the CDR3 is TGTGCCAGCTCACCACCGAGGGCTAGCGGGAGCTCCTACAATGAGCAGTTCTTC. Full variable domain (remainder filled in from reference TRBV18 and TRBJ2-1): NAGVMQNPRHLVRRRGQEARLRCSPMKGHSHVYWYRQLPEEGLKFMVYLQKENIIDESGMPKERFSAEFPKEGPSILRIQQVVRGDSAAYFCASSPPRASGSSYNEQFFGPGTRLTVL.

This clone was seen just once. The chain employs TRBV10-2 and TRBJ2-2; tentative D call: TRBD1 (6 bases). Germline V CDR1 and CDR2: WSHSY, SAAADI. The CDR3 has 14 residues. V was clipped by 8 bases and J by 1 base, with 11 bases between them. CDR3 in DNA: TGCGCCAGCTCCCGGACAGAGAACACCGGGGAGCTGTTTTTT. This sequence encodes CASSRTENTGELFF.

V usage is TRBV2 and J usage is TRBJ1-1; TRBD1 might be the D (6 bases). Germline V lookup: CDR1 SNHLY, CDR2 FYNNEI. Trimming left V 5 bases short and J 4 bases short, with 11 bases between. There are 13 residues in the CDR3. The CDR3 is CASSWGGATEAFF. Here the CDR3 DNA reads TGTGCCAGCAGTTGGGGGGGGGCCACTGAAGCTTTCTTT. Drawing the rest from reference TRBV2 and TRBJ1-1, the complete variable domain is EPEVTQTPSHQVTQMGQEVILRCVPISNHLYFYWYRQILGQKVEFLVSFYNNEISEKSEIFDDQFSVERPDGSNFTLKIRSTKLEDSAMYFCASSWGGATEAFFGQGTRLTVV.

The chain combines TRBV25-1 with TRBJ2-5, with D possibly TRBD2 on 5 matching bases. Germline V lookup: CDR1 MGHDK, CDR2 SYGVNS. V lost 3 bases to trimming and J lost 5 bases, with 10 bases between them. CDR3 length equals 13 residues. The CDR3, as DNA: TGTGCCAGCAGTGACGGGGTCGGTGAGACCCAGTACTTC. Encoded protein: CASSDGVGETQYF.

A few counts support this clone. This chain links TRBV5-1 with TRBJ1-4, with no clear D. V lost 4 bases to trimming and J lost 7 bases, with 17 bases between them. The CDR3 loop spans 15 amino acids. The germline CDR1 and CDR2 sequences are SGHRS and YFSETQ. CDR3 sequence: CASSGLGRMSEKLFF. CDR3 nucleotide sequence: TGCGCCAGCAGCGGACTAGGGAGGATGAGTGAAAAACTGTTTTTT.

The chain has TRBV10-2 and TRBJ2-3; no firm D call. Trimming took off 8 bases at V and 3 bases at J, with 12 bases between the two ends. CDR1 is WSHSY and CDR2 is SAAADI in the germline V gene. There are 13 residues in the CDR3. The CDR3 loop reads CASSVGTTDTQYF. CDR3 in DNA: TGCGCCAGCTCGGTGGGCACTACAGATACGCAGTATTTT.

The chain has TRBV5-6 and TRBJ1-1; D remains unclear. V was shortened by 2 bases and J by 4 bases, with 9 bases between the two germline ends. Germline V gene sequence: CDR1 SGHDT, CDR2 YYEEEE. This CDR3 is 13 amino acids long. Here the CDR3 reads CASSFGPSTEAFF. The CDR3 nucleotides are TGTGCCAGCAGCTTTGGCCCATCCACTGAAGCTTTCTTT.